The rows below give T cell receptor beta chains drawn from one sample of a study of T-cell reconstitution after alpha-beta-depleted transplantation in children. TCRdb re-derived calls from the PCR reads in MiXCR, one entry per CDR3 protein. The repertoire holds about 600,000 distinct CDR3 sequences, with under 15% as singletons. Specimen: PBMCs, mostly from graft donor cells, collected 360 days after TCRalphabeta/CD19-depleted stem cell transplant. All receptors derive from a male patient aged 5 to 17 who had a stem cell transplant for acute myeloid leukemia, so the T cells may come from the graft donor. Both conserved end residues are part of each CDR3. The order of the fields is clone size, D gene, J gene, V gene, CDR3 protein, CDR3 DNA. The D gene is left open where the match is weak. Part of the rows lack a size; the others show once, few, many or a class for expanded clones.

clone_size: NA; d_call: NA; j_call: TRBJ2-5; v_call: TRBV2; cdr3_aa: CASNEGLAQETQYF; cdr3_nt: TGTGCCAGCAACGAGGGACTTGCACAAGAGACCCAGTACTTC
clone_size: NA; d_call: TRBD2; j_call: TRBJ2-3; v_call: TRBV28; cdr3_aa: CASSRLAGGYTQYF; cdr3_nt: TGTGCCAGCAGTCGACTAGCGGGAGGCTATACGCAGTATTTT
clone_size: few; d_call: TRBD2; j_call: TRBJ2-3; v_call: TRBV28; cdr3_aa: CASSSIAGEGTDTQYF; cdr3_nt: TGTGCCAGCAGCTCTATAGCGGGAGAGGGCACAGATACGCAGTATTTT
clone_size: NA; d_call: NA; j_call: TRBJ2-1; v_call: TRBV28; cdr3_aa: CASSLFGGTYNEQFF; cdr3_nt: TGTGCCAGCAGTTTGTTCGGCGGGACCTACAATGAGCAGTTCTTC
clone_size: NA; d_call: NA; j_call: TRBJ1-1; v_call: TRBV4-3; cdr3_aa: CASSQDLYGRDTEAFF; cdr3_nt: TGCGCCAGCAGCCAAGACCTGTACGGTAGAGACACTGAAGCTTTCTTT
clone_size: NA; d_call: NA; j_call: TRBJ2-3; v_call: TRBV5-1; cdr3_aa: CASSPDTSTDTQYF; cdr3_nt: TGCGCCAGCAGCCCGGATACGAGCACAGATACGCAGTATTTT
clone_size: many; d_call: NA; j_call: TRBJ2-3; v_call: TRBV29-1; cdr3_aa: CSVDSAGTDTQYF; cdr3_nt: TGCAGCGTTGATTCGGCGGGCACAGATACGCAGTATTTT
clone_size: few; d_call: TRBD2; j_call: TRBJ2-3; v_call: TRBV29-1; cdr3_aa: CSVAAGPPTDTQYF; cdr3_nt: TGCAGCGTTGCAGCGGGGCCCCCCACAGATACGCAGTATTTT
clone_size: NA; d_call: NA; j_call: TRBJ2-7; v_call: TRBV12-3/TRBV12-4; cdr3_aa: CASSPRPDAEQYF; cdr3_nt: TGTGCCAGCAGCCCCCGTCCCGACGCCGAGCAGTACTTC
clone_size: many; d_call: TRBD1; j_call: TRBJ2-7; v_call: TRBV7-2; cdr3_aa: CASRFPGQGIYEQYF; cdr3_nt: TGTGCCAGCAGATTCCCGGGACAGGGTATCTACGAGCAGTACTTC
clone_size: few; d_call: NA; j_call: TRBJ1-1; v_call: TRBV10-3; cdr3_aa: CAIREGTTEAFF; cdr3_nt: TGTGCCATCAGGGAAGGGACAACTGAAGCTTTCTTT
clone_size: NA; d_call: TRBD2; j_call: TRBJ2-1; v_call: TRBV4-2; cdr3_aa: CASSQLTSGSYNEQFF; cdr3_nt: TGTGCCAGCAGCCAACTGACTAGCGGCTCCTACAATGAGCAGTTCTTC
clone_size: few; d_call: NA; j_call: TRBJ2-5; v_call: TRBV24-1; cdr3_aa: CATSDSRTALRAQYF; cdr3_nt: TGTGCCACCAGTGATTCTAGGACAGCCCTCCGGGCCCAGTACTTC
clone_size: NA; d_call: TRBD1; j_call: TRBJ2-7; v_call: TRBV5-6; cdr3_aa: CASSLVPGQGLHEQYF; cdr3_nt: TGTGCCAGCAGCTTAGTTCCGGGACAGGGGCTACACGAGCAGTACTTC
clone_size: NA; d_call: NA; j_call: TRBJ2-7; v_call: TRBV20-1; cdr3_aa: CSARLGSWGYEQYF; cdr3_nt: TGCAGTGCTAGATTAGGTTCTTGGGGCTACGAGCAGTACTTC
clone_size: many; d_call: TRBD2; j_call: TRBJ2-7; v_call: TRBV2; cdr3_aa: CASSTGTSGPREQYF; cdr3_nt: TGTGCCAGCAGTACTGGGACTAGCGGGCCACGCGAGCAGTACTTC
clone_size: NA; d_call: TRBD2; j_call: TRBJ2-1; v_call: TRBV20-1; cdr3_aa: CSAHGRVSPYNEQFF; cdr3_nt: TGCAGTGCGCACGGGAGGGTCTCACCCTACAATGAGCAGTTCTTC
clone_size: few; d_call: TRBD1; j_call: TRBJ2-5; v_call: TRBV18; cdr3_aa: CASSPLSGQGETQYF; cdr3_nt: TGTGCCAGCTCACCACTTTCTGGACAGGGAGAGACCCAGTACTTC
clone_size: NA; d_call: NA; j_call: TRBJ2-7; v_call: TRBV5-4; cdr3_aa: CASSLEGTDIYEQYF; cdr3_nt: TGTGCCAGCAGCTTGGAAGGGACGGACATCTACGAGCAGTACTTC
clone_size: NA; d_call: TRBD1; j_call: TRBJ1-1; v_call: TRBV29-1; cdr3_aa: CSADPLRGHTEAFF; cdr3_nt: TGCAGCGCCGACCCCTTGAGGGGGCACACTGAAGCTTTCTTT
clone_size: NA; d_call: NA; j_call: TRBJ2-4; v_call: TRBV29-1; cdr3_aa: CSVEQGSKNIQYF; cdr3_nt: TGCAGCGTCGAGCAGGGGTCCAAAAACATTCAGTACTTC
clone_size: NA; d_call: TRBD1; j_call: TRBJ2-4; v_call: TRBV20-1; cdr3_aa: CSAPTGVKNIQYF; cdr3_nt: TGCAGTGCGCCGACAGGGGTCAAAAACATTCAGTACTTC
clone_size: few; d_call: TRBD2; j_call: TRBJ2-1; v_call: TRBV7-6; cdr3_aa: CASSLSEVGWTSGKDYNEQFF; cdr3_nt: TGTGCCAGCAGCTTATCGGAAGTGGGCTGGACTAGCGGAAAAGACTACAATGAGCAGTTCTTC
clone_size: once; d_call: NA; j_call: TRBJ1-6; v_call: TRBV20-1; cdr3_aa: CSAPKRSSGPLGNSPLHF; cdr3_nt: TGCAGTGCTCCCAAACGTAGTTCGGGACCCCTGGGGAATTCACCCCTCCACTTT
clone_size: NA; d_call: NA; j_call: TRBJ2-1; v_call: TRBV7-2; cdr3_aa: CASSRRGLHNEQFF; cdr3_nt: TGTGCCAGCAGCAGACGGGGGTTGCACAATGAGCAGTTCTTC
clone_size: NA; d_call: NA; j_call: TRBJ2-7; v_call: TRBV5-6; cdr3_aa: CASSYGPSGGYEQYF; cdr3_nt: TGTGCCAGCAGCTACGGGCCCAGCGGCGGCTACGAGCAGTACTTC
clone_size: few; d_call: TRBD2; j_call: TRBJ2-1; v_call: TRBV4-2; cdr3_aa: CASSQPGLGGYNEQFF; cdr3_nt: TGTGCCAGCAGCCAGCCGGGACTAGGGGGCTACAATGAGCAGTTCTTC
clone_size: NA; d_call: TRBD1; j_call: TRBJ2-7; v_call: TRBV20-1; cdr3_aa: CRPAGQGAHEQYF; cdr3_nt: TGCAGGCCTGCCGGACAGGGGGCACACGAGCAGTACTTC
clone_size: NA; d_call: TRBD2; j_call: TRBJ2-1; v_call: TRBV20-1; cdr3_aa: CSARAAGTSGTRYYNEQFF; cdr3_nt: TGCAGTGCTAGAGCGGCCGGGACTAGCGGGACCAGATACTACAATGAGCAGTTCTTC
clone_size: many; d_call: TRBD2; j_call: TRBJ2-1; v_call: TRBV7-9; cdr3_aa: CASSFLAGAGAYNEQFF; cdr3_nt: TGTGCCAGCAGCTTTTTAGCGGGAGCGGGAGCCTACAATGAGCAGTTCTTC
clone_size: NA; d_call: NA; j_call: TRBJ2-7; v_call: TRBV11-1; cdr3_aa: CASSLVGPGASARIGDEQYF; cdr3_nt: TGTGCCAGCAGCTTAGTGGGCCCAGGGGCGTCTGCCAGGATAGGGGACGAGCAGTACTTC
clone_size: few; d_call: NA; j_call: TRBJ2-2; v_call: TRBV7-3; cdr3_aa: CASSRPGGGELFF; cdr3_nt: TGTGCCAGCAGCCGCCCCGGAGGCGGGGAGCTGTTTTTT
clone_size: NA; d_call: TRBD2; j_call: TRBJ2-2; v_call: TRBV7-2; cdr3_aa: CASSFGLAENTGELFF; cdr3_nt: TGTGCCAGCAGCTTCGGACTAGCGGAGAACACCGGGGAGCTGTTTTTT
clone_size: NA; d_call: NA; j_call: TRBJ2-2; v_call: TRBV7-7; cdr3_aa: CASRESFTSNTGELFF; cdr3_nt: TGTGCTAGCAGGGAGTCTTTTACCTCGAACACCGGGGAGCTGTTTTTT
clone_size: few; d_call: NA; j_call: TRBJ2-7; v_call: TRBV12-3/TRBV12-4; cdr3_aa: CASSQRNSYEQYF; cdr3_nt: TGTGCCAGCAGCCAGCGGAACTCCTACGAGCAGTACTTC
clone_size: few; d_call: NA; j_call: TRBJ2-3; v_call: TRBV20-1; cdr3_aa: CSATPRGADTQYF; cdr3_nt: TGCAGTGCTACGCCTAGAGGCGCAGATACGCAGTATTTT
clone_size: NA; d_call: TRBD2; j_call: TRBJ2-1; v_call: TRBV20-1; cdr3_aa: CSARDLGRLAGNNEQFF; cdr3_nt: TGCAGTGCTAGAGATTTGGGCCGACTAGCGGGAAACAATGAGCAGTTCTTC
clone_size: NA; d_call: TRBD1; j_call: TRBJ2-3; v_call: TRBV9; cdr3_aa: CASSVDLTGALTDTQYF; cdr3_nt: TGTGCCAGCAGCGTAGATCTGACAGGGGCCCTCACAGATACGCAGTATTTT
clone_size: many; d_call: NA; j_call: TRBJ1-1; v_call: TRBV28; cdr3_aa: CASSLLVGQVNTEAFF; cdr3_nt: TGTGCCAGCAGTTTATTGGTAGGGCAAGTGAACACTGAAGCTTTCTTT
clone_size: NA; d_call: NA; j_call: TRBJ2-5; v_call: TRBV20-1; cdr3_aa: CSARDLEGIWKETQYF; cdr3_nt: TGCAGTGCTAGAGATCTGGAGGGGATCTGGAAAGAGACCCAGTACTTC
clone_size: many; d_call: NA; j_call: TRBJ2-1; v_call: TRBV5-1; cdr3_aa: CASSPSERAVNNEQFF; cdr3_nt: TGCGCCAGCAGTCCCTCGGAGCGGGCGGTTAACAATGAGCAGTTCTTC
clone_size: few; d_call: NA; j_call: TRBJ2-7; v_call: TRBV10-3; cdr3_aa: CAIKTDPYEQYF; cdr3_nt: TGTGCCATCAAAACAGATCCCTACGAGCAGTACTTC
clone_size: few; d_call: TRBD1; j_call: TRBJ2-1; v_call: TRBV6-2/TRBV6-3; cdr3_aa: CASSYPTGSSYNEQFF; cdr3_nt: TGTGCCAGCAGTTACCCGACAGGGAGCTCCTACAATGAGCAGTTCTTC
clone_size: many; d_call: NA; j_call: TRBJ2-1; v_call: TRBV6-1; cdr3_aa: CASWRDAYNEQFF; cdr3_nt: TGTGCCAGCTGGAGGGATGCGTACAATGAGCAGTTCTTC
clone_size: many; d_call: NA; j_call: TRBJ2-2; v_call: TRBV28; cdr3_aa: CASRPPPGPNTGELFF; cdr3_nt: TGTGCCAGCAGGCCTCCCCCGGGGCCGAACACCGGGGAGCTGTTTTTT
clone_size: few; d_call: NA; j_call: TRBJ2-1; v_call: TRBV7-2; cdr3_aa: CASSLVRVEQFF; cdr3_nt: TGTGCCAGCAGCTTAGTCAGGGTTGAGCAGTTCTTC
clone_size: NA; d_call: TRBD1; j_call: TRBJ1-1; v_call: TRBV20-1; cdr3_aa: CSVSVQGAGNTEAFF; cdr3_nt: TGCAGTGTCTCTGTGCAGGGGGCAGGGAACACTGAAGCTTTCTTT